The 12 T cell receptor beta chains below were found in one sample sequenced in a study of T cell responses to AZD1222 COVID-19 vaccine (dated by TCRdb to the early 2020s). To prepare the library, the immunoSEQ multiplex PCR assay was applied. The source is immuneACCESS, and TCRdb retained only in-frame sequences with V and J called. Part of the clones is not carried over; for the studies checked, unresolved V genes explain less than half of this, and the remainder is unexplained. This sample has about 56,000 clones in its table, and over 75% of those were observed once. Approximately 16% of the sample rests with the top ten. The meaning of the sample's time point label: baseline before first vaccination. This specimen consisted of peripheral blood, obtained on day 0 of AZD1222 vaccination. The receptors were sampled from an adult in good health.

This sequence joins TRBV28 and TRBJ1-6, with 8 bases matching TRBD1. The germline CDR1 and CDR2 sequences are MDHEN and SYDVKM. The junction had 18 bases not matched to a gene; V was cut back by 7 bases and J by 7 bases. This CDR3 comprises 18 residues. Here the CDR3 reads CASKPTGDPVVPNSPLHF. CDR3 DNA: TGTGCCAGCAAGCCGACAGGGGATCCGGTCGTCCCGAATTCACCCCTCCACTTT.

The CDR3 loop reads CASSANRGEQYF. The CDR3 nucleotides read TGTGCCAGCAGCGCTAACAGGGGCGAGCAGTACTTC. J is TRBJ2-7 and V is TRBV21-1; TRBD1 is the table's D call, not checked against the DNA. TRBV21-1 is shown as a pseudogene. The length of the CDR3 is 12 residues.

This chain connects TRBV5-1 to TRBJ2-5, with TRBD2 matching 8 bases. Trimming at V came to 4 bases and at J to 1 base, leaving 3 bases not matched to a gene. The CDR3 extends over 14 amino acids. The V gene's germline CDR1 is SGHRS and CDR2 YFSETQ. DNA for the CDR3: TGCGCCAGCAGCCCAGGACTAGCCCAAGAGACCCAGTACTTC. The encoded protein is CASSPGLAQETQYF.

This clone has only a few counts. The J gene is TRBJ2-5, the V gene TRBV9, with D unresolved. The ends were cut back, 1 base at V and 5 bases at J, with 12 bases in the middle. CDR3 length: 14 amino acids. Germline CDR1 reads SGDLS; CDR2 reads YYNGEE. The CDR3 DNA is TGTGCCAGCAGCGTAACAGTAGGGCTGGAGACCCAGTACTTC. Amino acids: CASSVTVGLETQYF.

Details on this clone: The junction differs from germline at one of its ends, possibly a read error. V gene TRBV28 combines with J gene TRBJ1-5, with D maybe TRBD1 (6 bases). Per the germline V gene, CDR1 is MDHEN and CDR2 is SYDVKM. This CDR3 contains 15 residues. CDR3 sequence (DNA): TGTGCCAGCAGTAGTTACAGGGAAAGCAGTCAGCCCCAGCATTTT. This codes for CASSSYRESSQPQHF.

There are many counts of this clone. The rearrangement uses TRBV28 and TRBJ1-5; 7 bases match TRBD1. V dropped 6 bases and J dropped 6; count of bases not matched to a gene: 11. The CDR3 totals 15 residues. The germline gives CDR1 MDHEN, CDR2 SYDVKM. The CDR3 loop is CASSPGQASFQPQHF. As DNA, the CDR3 is TGTGCCAGCAGCCCCGGACAGGCTTCTTTTCAGCCCCAGCATTTT.

This clone was seen a few times. This chain links TRBV11-3 with TRBJ2-7, with D perhaps TRBD1 or TRBD2 (5 bases each). Germline assignment: CDR1 SGHNT and CDR2 YENEEA. With 1 base removed from V and 3 bases from J, the gap between germline ends came to 10 bases. The CDR3 consists of 14 residues. CDR3 bases: TGTGCCAGCAGCTTAGGGGGGAACCGCTACGAGCAGTACTTC. It specifies CASSLGGNRYEQYF.

This sequence joins TRBV2 and TRBJ1-3; D gene uncertain. Between the trimmed V and J ends, which lost 1 base and 7 bases, there was a span of 5 bases. The CDR3 has 12 amino acids. CDR1 and CDR2 from the germline V gene are SNHLY and FYNNEI. CDR3 coding DNA: TGTGCCAGCAGTGAAGGCCTCAACACCATATATTTT. Translating it yields CASSEGLNTIYF.

The chain couples TRBV5-6 to TRBJ1-5; possible D gene TRBD1, 6 bases. V gave up 2 bases and J gave up 8 bases, with 17 bases separating them. The germline V gene encodes CDR1 SGHDT and CDR2 YYEEEE. The CDR3 is made up of 15 amino acids. CDR3 coding DNA: TGTGCCAGCAGCTTAGGGGGGGCCCGAGGGGAGCCCCAGCATTTT. It codes for CASSLGGARGEPQHF.

J is TRBJ1-6 and V is TRBV28; D may be TRBD1 (5 bases). Trimming shortened V by 8 bases and J by 5 bases, and 10 bases separated the two germline ends. This CDR3 has 13 residues. The germline gives CDR1 MDHEN, CDR2 SYDVKM. CDR3 in DNA: TGTGCCAGCGGGAGACAGAATAATTCACCCCTCCACTTT. It yields the protein CASGRQNNSPLHF. The full variable domain, in which reference TRBV28 and TRBJ1-6 provide the parts outside the CDR3, is DVKVTQSSRYLVKRTGEKVFLECVQDMDHENMFWYRQDPGLGLRLIYFSYDVKMKEKGDIPEGYSVSREKKERFSLILESASTNQTSMYLCASGRQNNSPLHFGNGTRLTVT.

This clone showed up just once. V usage is TRBV28 and J usage is TRBJ1-1, with 10 bases matching TRBD1. CDR3 length: 15 amino acids. The V and J ends lost 8 bases and 0 bases, in that order; junction bases with no gene match: 6. Germline V gene data show CDR1 as MDHEN and CDR2 as SYDVKM. In DNA, the CDR3 is TGTGCCAGCTCCGGACAGGGGGAAATGAACACTGAAGCTTTCTTT. Its translation is CASSGQGEMNTEAFF.

The chain couples TRBV5-6 to TRBJ2-3, with TRBD2 matching over 10 bases. The germline CDR1 and CDR2 sequences are SGHDT and YYEEEE. This CDR3 has 16 residues. The V and J ends lost 4 bases and 0 bases, in that order; junction bases with no gene match: 5. CDR3: CASSSSGGRSTDTQYF. CDR3 DNA sequence: TGTGCCAGCAGCAGTAGCGGGGGGCGTAGCACAGATACGCAGTATTTT. The whole variable domain, filled in from reference TRBV5-6 and TRBJ2-3, reads DAGVTQSPTHLIKTRGQQVTLRCSPKSGHDTVSWYQQALGQGPQFIFQYYEEEERQRGNFPDRFSGHQFPNYSSELNVNALLLGDSALYLCASSSSGGRSTDTQYFGPGTRLTVL.